This TCR beta chain was identified during a study of T cell repertoires in cytomegalovirus infection. Study-wide context: Based on public TCR beta signatures, there were indications of CMV infection and of a matching HLA type. Findings and limits, study-wide: Totalled public TCR beta family frequency picked out people who carried CMV plus the relevant HLA. Across the ex vivo response, the dominant clonotypes were HLA-C-restricted CMV-specific TCR beta clonotypes.

The CDR3 is made up of 15 amino acids. V shed 2 bases and J 5 bases; nucleotides not matched to a gene: 8. The germline gives CDR1 SGHNT, CDR2 YYREEE (reference sequence). Remarks on this clonotype: Its cognate antigen is unknown.

TCRdb re-called the reads through MiXCR, storing one row per CDR3 protein. The sample lists about 190,000 distinct CDR3 sequences, 25% to 30% occurring once. The chain uses TRBV5-4 and TRBJ2-3; 7 bases match TRBD1. Sequencing was carried out using PBMCs. This sequence was found in a human donor in good health (CMV status not recorded). Some clones in this sample may be carry-over from other donors' samples. The CDR3 reads CASSLGQGVLDTQYF. In DNA form, the CDR3 reads TGTGCCAGCAGCTTAGGGCAGGGGGTGTTAGATACGCAGTATTTT.